This TCR beta chain appears in the sequencing data of a study of CD8 T cells in Susac syndrome. Random-hexamer reverse transcription was applied to about 0.45 to 1 ug RNA. One entry per CDR3 protein, called by TCRdb with MiXCR from the immunoSEQ multiplex PCR reads. Of about 85,000 distinct CDR3 sequences in the sample, more than 85% were seen once. CDR1 PRHDT and CDR2 FYEKMQ come from the germline V gene (reference sequence). The CDR3 totals 15 residues. With V trimmed by 8 bases and J by 3 bases, 3 bases remained unmatched. V gene TRBV13 combines with J gene TRBJ2-6; the match to TRBD1 covers 11 bases. The sample consisted of CD8+ T cells from PBMCs. This clonotype was obtained from a human donor with Susac syndrome. The CDR3 loop reads CASWTGGHGANVLTF. CDR3 sequence (DNA): TGTGCCAGCTGGACAGGGGGCCATGGGGCCAACGTCCTGACTTTC.